This is a list of T cell receptor beta chains from one sample in a study of T cell responses to AZD1222 COVID-19 vaccine. TCRdb's table, derived via immunoSEQ multiplex PCR, lists solely in-frame clones and lacks some. The sample records more than 150,000 clones, 80% to 90% being singletons. The source was peripheral blood, collected after recovery from COVID-19. These receptors were collected from an adult who had recovered from COVID-19. Each CDR3 is given with its conserved first and last residue. A D gene is named only where the DNA matches it firmly. Size values are once, few and many counts, or a class for expanded clones, and some rows have none.

CDR3 DNA	CDR3 protein	clone size	D gene	J gene	V gene
TGCGCCAGCAGCCCGGGACTAGCGGGGGGTATTAACACCGGGGAGCTGTTTTTT	CASSPGLAGGINTGELFF	NA	TRBD2	TRBJ2-2	TRBV5-1
TGTGCCAGCAGCACACGAGGGAACTATGGCTACACCTTC	CASSTRGNYGYTF	NA	NA	TRBJ1-2	TRBV9
TGCAGCGTTGAAGGGGATCAGGCCGCGGACTATGGCTACACCTTC	CSVEGDQAADYGYTF	once	NA	TRBJ1-2	TRBV29-1
TGTGCCACCAGCTCTTACAGGGGCCTCGGCTATGGCTACACCTTC	CATSSYRGLGYGYTF	NA	TRBD1	TRBJ1-2	TRBV15
TGTGCCAGCAGGGATACAGGGACCCATGGCTACACCTTC	CASRDTGTHGYTF	NA	NA	TRBJ1-2	TRBV3-1/TRBV3-2
TGTGCCAGTAGTCAGCGCCGTGAAAAACTGTTTTTT	CASSQRREKLFF	NA	NA	TRBJ1-4	TRBV19
TGTGCCATCAGGGGGACAGGGGAGAATGAAAAACTGTTTTTT	CAIRGTGENEKLFF	NA	TRBD1	TRBJ1-4	TRBV10-3
TGTGCCAGCACTCTCAGGGCCGGTCAGCCCCAGCATTTT	CASTLRAGQPQHF	once	NA	TRBJ1-5	TRBV28
TGTGCCAGCAGTGAGAAGTTTCAGGGATGGGACACCACTGAAGCTTTCTTT	CASSEKFQGWDTTEAFF	NA	NA	TRBJ1-1	TRBV6-1
TGTGCCAGCAGGACTAGGTTTTCTAGCACAGATACGCAGTATTTT	CASRTRFSSTDTQYF	once	NA	TRBJ2-3	TRBV6-7
TGTGCCAGCAGTTTATCGAGCGGGGGGGCCCAGTACTTC	CASSLSSGGAQYF	few	TRBD2	TRBJ2-5	TRBV12-3/TRBV12-4
TGTGCCAGCAGCTTGAGAACAGGGAGGGCTAACTATGGCTACACCTTC	CASSLRTGRANYGYTF	NA	NA	TRBJ1-2	TRBV5-6
TGTGCCAGCAGTGGGGAACAGGGCCGGGAGCTGTTTTTT	CASSGEQGRELFF	NA	NA	TRBJ2-2	TRBV6-4
TGTGCCAGCAGCGGACCCGGGTGGGACACCGGGGAGCTGTTTTTT	CASSGPGWDTGELFF	NA	NA	TRBJ2-2	TRBV9
TGTGCCAGCAGTTGGACTAGCGGGAGGGGCATTCAGTACTTC	CASSWTSGRGIQYF	NA	TRBD2	TRBJ2-4	TRBV6-5
TGTGCCAGCAGCTTCCGGGACAAAGAAGACGAGCAGTACTTC	CASSFRDKEDEQYF	once	NA	TRBJ2-7	TRBV3-1/TRBV3-2
TGTGCCAGCAGTTTTCAGAAAGGGACAGGGTCCTACGAGCAGTACTTC	CASSFQKGTGSYEQYF	few	TRBD1	TRBJ2-7	TRBV28
TGCGCCAGCAGCTCCCCGACAAATCAGCCCCAGCATTTT	CASSSPTNQPQHF	once	NA	TRBJ1-5	TRBV4-1
TGTGCCAGCTCCCCCTCCGGACAGGGGTTCTACGAGCAGTACTTC	CASSPSGQGFYEQYF	NA	TRBD1	TRBJ2-7	TRBV18
TGTGCCAGCAGTCGGACAGGCTTAACCTACGAGCAGTACTTC	CASSRTGLTYEQYF	NA	TRBD1	TRBJ2-7	TRBV7-2
TGCAGCGTTATACGGGACGGACAGTACAATGAGCAGTTCTTC	CSVIRDGQYNEQFF	NA	NA	TRBJ2-1	TRBV29-1
TGTGCCAGTACCGCTGGGGGGGGCCCTCTTACTGAAGCTTTCTTT	CASTAGGGPLTEAFF	NA	NA	TRBJ1-1	TRBV19
TGTGCCAGCAGCCCCGGGACAGGGAATGAGCAGTTCTTC	CASSPGTGNEQFF	NA	TRBD1	TRBJ2-1	TRBV5-4
TGTGCCAGCAGCACCGGACTGAGGCGGGGCACAGATACGCAGTATTTT	CASSTGLRRGTDTQYF	NA	NA	TRBJ2-3	TRBV11-2
TGTGCTAGTGGTTTGGCCTCAGACACCAGGTACTTC	CASGLASDTRYF	NA	NA	TRBJ2-5	TRBV12-5
TGTGCCAGCAGCTCTATGGGAGGGTTCGCGAACACCGGGGAGCTGTTTTTT	CASSSMGGFANTGELFF	NA	TRBD2	TRBJ2-2	TRBV7-3
TGTGCCAGCACCTTTTCCGGACGGATGAACACTGAAGCTTTCTTT	CASTFSGRMNTEAFF	NA	NA	TRBJ1-1	TRBV28
TGTGCCAGCAGCCCAGCCGGGACAGGGGGCAAAGCTTTCTTT	CASSPAGTGGKAFF	NA	TRBD1	TRBJ1-1	TRBV14
TGTGCCTCCCGGACACTCTTCTCTGGAAACACCATATATTTT	CASRTLFSGNTIYF	few	NA	TRBJ1-3	TRBV28
TGCAGCGTTGAAGTGGGAGGAGGGGAGACCCAGTACTTC	CSVEVGGGETQYF	NA	NA	TRBJ2-5	TRBV29-1
TGCGCCAGCAGCTTGTACGGGCAGGACACCGGGGAGCTGTTTTTT	CASSLYGQDTGELFF	NA	NA	TRBJ2-2	TRBV5-1
TGTGCCAGCAGCGCAAGTTACGGATTTAATGAAAAACTGTTTTTT	CASSASYGFNEKLFF	NA	NA	TRBJ1-4	TRBV9
TGTGCCAGCAGCTTGGCCGGCGGGCGGGGAGGGCAGTACTTC	CASSLAGGRGGQYF	NA	NA	TRBJ2-7	TRBV5-4
TGTGCCAGCAGCTCGCGCTGGACAGCCACAGATACGCAGTATTTT	CASSSRWTATDTQYF	NA	NA	TRBJ2-3	TRBV11-1
TGTGCCATCAGTGAGTTCGGCTATTATGGCTACACCTTC	CAISEFGYYGYTF	NA	NA	TRBJ1-2	TRBV10-3
TGTGCCAGCAGCGCGACAGGGGGCTCACCCCAGTACAACTATGGCTACACCTTC	CASSATGGSPQYNYGYTF	NA	TRBD1	TRBJ1-2	TRBV7-8
TGCGCCAGCAGCTTGGCCAGCGGCCCCTACGAGCAGTACTTC	CASSLASGPYEQYF	NA	NA	TRBJ2-7	TRBV5-1
TGCACCAGCAGCCCCCCACAGGGAGAGACCGGGGAGCTGTTTTTT	CTSSPPQGETGELFF	once	NA	TRBJ2-2	TRBV1
TGTGCCAGCAGCTTATTAGCGGGCATCTCCTACAATGAGCAGTTCTTC	CASSLLAGISYNEQFF	few	TRBD2	TRBJ2-1	TRBV11-2
TGTGCCAGCAGCTCGGGACAGAGAGAGGGAAAACTGTTTTTT	CASSSGQREGKLFF	NA	TRBD1	TRBJ1-4	TRBV7-8
TGTGCCAGCAGCAAGGAGGGCACTGGGGCCAACGTCCTGACTTTC	CASSKEGTGANVLTF	NA	NA	TRBJ2-6	TRBV25-1
TGCGCCAGCAGCCCACAGGGGTTTGCCGGGGAGCTGTTTTTT	CASSPQGFAGELFF	NA	TRBD1	TRBJ2-2	TRBV5-1
TGTGCCAGCAGCTTAGCAACAGGGAAACCGCCCCAGCATTTT	CASSLATGKPPQHF	once	NA	TRBJ1-5	TRBV7-2
TGTGCCAGCAGCCAAGATAGAACAAACAATCAGCCCCAGCATTTT	CASSQDRTNNQPQHF	NA	NA	TRBJ1-5	TRBV3-1/TRBV3-2
TGTGCCAGCAGCTTAGGGCCGGGACTACCGACGAGTGGTGAGCAGTACTTC	CASSLGPGLPTSGEQYF	NA	TRBD2	TRBJ2-7	TRBV7-2
TGTGCCACCAGCAAAACGACAGGGGTGTACTATGGCTACACCTTC	CATSKTTGVYYGYTF	NA	TRBD1	TRBJ1-2	TRBV15